This T cell receptor beta chain was sequenced for a study of control samples from healthy donors and cancer patients. CDR3 size: 17 residues. Germline lookup yields CDR1 SGHTA and CDR2 FQGTGA. J gave up 2 bases and V 5 bases, and 4 bases lay outside the gene matches. This clone has just one count. Only in-frame clones appear in the TCRdb table, and some are missing; sequencing was by immunoSEQ multiplex PCR. Among about 160,000 clones listed, over 85% were seen once. The specimen was blood. The receptor was derived from a man between 25 and 39 years old in good health. This sequence joins TRBV7-3 and TRBJ2-2; 14 positions agree with TRBD2. CDR3 DNA: TGTGCCAGCAGCCTCGGACTAGCGGGAGGAAACACCGGGGAGCTGTTTTTT. Translation gives CASSLGLAGGNTGELFF. Together with reference TRBV7-3 and TRBJ2-2, the CDR3 gives the full variable domain: GAGVSQTPSNKVTEKGKYVELRCDPISGHTALYWYRQSLGQGPEFLIYFQGTGAADDSGLPNDRFFAVRPEGSVSTLKIQRTERGDSAVYLCASSLGLAGGNTGELFFGEGSRLTVL.